The clone carrying this T cell receptor (beta chain) was detected a few times. The target antigen is unknown. These data originate in a study of cytomegalovirus exposure and HLA in healthy donors. Study in general: Membership in the Caucasian-associated ancestry cluster was found for around 81% of roughly 360 genotyped donors. General study findings and limits: Upon later analysis, HLA-associated TCR beta chains proved more clonally expanded than other, equally common chains.

The PCR ran on 60 Vbeta and 13 Jbeta primers. Assay: immunoSEQ multiplex PCR; the TCRdb copy retains only in-frame clones and omits some. The profile shows 150,000 to 200,000 clones, roughly 73% of them singletons. This CDR3 region has 13 residues. Germline CDR1 SEHNR, CDR2 FQNEAQ (reference sequence). The V gene lost 5 bases and the J gene lost 6 bases, with 13 bases spanning the gap. The chain employs TRBV7-9 and TRBJ1-1; maybe TRBD1 (6 bases). The sample comprised PBMCs. This sequence originates from a female donor in good health and CMV-seronegative. In DNA form, the CDR3 reads TGTGCCAGCAGCCTTACAGGGATCGCTGAAGCTTTCTTT. As protein: CASSLTGIAEAFF.